Reported below is one T cell receptor beta chain. What it binds is unknown. Clones were read by immunoSEQ multiplex PCR, and TCRdb kept only the in-frame ones, dropping some. The table lists roughly 87,000 clones, about 90% of them singletons. This specimen belongs to a study of T cell responses to AZD1222 COVID-19 vaccine. Trimming removed 2 bases from V and 6 bases from J, with 7 bases in between. CDR1 and CDR2 from the germline V gene are SGHRS and YFSETQ. There are 12 residues in the CDR3. Analyses pooled second doses at about 4 or about 12 weeks. Study findings and constraints: Spike-specific TCR breadth and depth were elevated following two AZD1222 doses. No day 14 peak samples; only post-peak repertoires were characterized. Of the AZD1222 recipients, only 5 or 6 were seropositive at baseline.

The origin of this receptor is an adult who received the AZD1222 COVID-19 vaccine. This chain joins TRBV5-1 and TRBJ2-3; D possibly uses TRBD1 or TRBD2 (5 bases each). The material sequenced was peripheral blood, taken 28 days after the second AZD1222 dose. Here the CDR3 DNA reads TGCGCCAGCAGCTTTGGGGGTGATACGCAGTATTTT. This codes for CASSFGGDTQYF.